This passage covers 9 T cell receptor beta chains from one sample sequenced in a study of OX40 agonist ivuxolimab in advanced cancers. Here immunoSEQ multiplex PCR was the method, and the copy in TCRdb shows in-frame clones only, minus some. This sample carries about 76,000 clones, around 90% of them seen once, and the ten largest clones take 2% to 3%. Sequencing was performed on CD4+ or CD8+ T cells sorted from blood, taken in a trial of the OX40 agonist ivuxolimab. The receptors were gathered from an adult with an advanced solid tumor such as melanoma, head and neck, liver or kidney cancer.

The chain joins TRBV9 to TRBJ1-4; D is uncertain. Germline CDR1 reads SGDLS; CDR2 reads YYNGEE. The V end lost 0 bases, the J end lost 0 bases, and 6 bases lay between the germline ends. The length of the CDR3 is 15 residues. The CDR3 bases are TGTGCCAGCAGCGTAGACGTAACAACTAATGAAAAACTGTTTTTT. It translates to CASSVDVTTNEKLFF.

V gene TRBV7-2 combines with J gene TRBJ1-1; tentatively, D is TRBD1 (6 bases). The CDR3 length is 12 residues. CDR1 SGHTA and CDR2 FQGNSA come from the germline V gene. Between the trimmed V and J ends, which lost 5 bases and 8 bases, there was a span of 12 bases. In DNA form, the CDR3 reads TGTGCCAGCAGCAGATTGACAGGAGAAGCTTTCTTT. This translates into CASSRLTGEAFF.

This clone was seen only once. The CDR3 loop is CASSIRRGLGEKLFF. The CDR3 nucleotides are TGTGCCAGTAGTATTCGAAGGGGGTTAGGTGAAAAACTGTTTTTT. The V gene is TRBV19, the J gene TRBJ1-4; possible D gene TRBD1, 6 bases. The CDR3 loop spans 15 amino acids. Trimming removed 3 bases from V and 7 bases from J, with 15 bases in between. CDR1 and CDR2 (germline): LNHDA, SQIVND (reference sequence).

This clone was seen once. The CDR3 nucleotides are TGTGCCAGCAGCCTTGACACCGGGGAGCTGTTTTTT. Translated: CASSLDTGELFF. The V call is TRBV7-2, the J call TRBJ2-2; D is uncertain. Between the trimmed V and J ends, which lost 5 bases and 3 bases, there was a span of 4 bases. The length of the CDR3 is 12 residues. CDR1 SGHTA and CDR2 FQGNSA come from the germline V gene. Filled out from reference TRBV7-2 and TRBJ2-2, the complete variable domain reads GAGVSQSPSNKVTEKGKDVELRCDPISGHTALYWYRQSLGQGLEFLIYFQGNSAPDKSGLPSDRFSAERTGGSVSTLTIQRTQQEDSAVYLCASSLDTGELFFGEGSRLTVL.

The rearrangement uses TRBV4-3 and TRBJ2-5; 8 nucleotides line up with TRBD1. Germline loops: CDR1 LGHNA, CDR2 YSLEER. The CDR3 loop spans 15 amino acids. Trimming took 1 base from V and 1 from J; bases not matched to a gene: 2. CDR3 protein: CASSQGQGAQETQYF. The CDR3 nucleotides read TGCGCCAGCAGCCAAGGGCAGGGGGCCCAAGAGACCCAGTACTTC.

This clone has a handful of counts. The V gene is TRBV10-3, the J gene TRBJ1-5, with 12 nucleotides matching TRBD1. The CDR3 is 17 residues long. The V segment lost 8 bases and the J segment 1 base; nucleotides outside the gene matches: 9. The germline V gene encodes CDR1 ENHRY and CDR2 SYGVKD. CDR3 bases: TGTGCCATCGGGGAGGGACAGGGGGCTAGAAGCAATCAGCCCCAGCATTTT. It translates to CAIGEGQGARSNQPQHF.

In its sample, this clone was seen a few times. The chain employs TRBV6-1 and TRBJ1-4; 8 positions match TRBD1. This CDR3 is 15 amino acids long. Germline V CDR1 and CDR2: MNHNS, SASEGT. With 4 bases clipped from V and 8 bases from J, the junction kept 9 bases outside the gene matches. In DNA, the CDR3 is TGTGCCAGCAGTGGGGGACAGGCCCTAAGGGAAAAACTGTTTTTT. Translation: CASSGGQALREKLFF.

This chain connects TRBV5-6 to TRBJ2-2; D gene uncertain. The CDR3 totals 15 residues. Trimming took off 1 base at V and 0 bases at J, with 7 bases between the two ends. Germline assignment: CDR1 SGHDT and CDR2 YYEEEE. This CDR3 is CASSLIQSNTGELFF. The CDR3 nucleotides read TGTGCCAGCAGCTTGATACAGTCGAACACCGGGGAGCTGTTTTTT.

The chain joins TRBV28 to TRBJ1-4; 8 bases are shared with TRBD1. Per the germline V gene, CDR1 is MDHEN and CDR2 is SYDVKM. V lost 3 bases to trimming and J lost 0 bases; unmatched junction nucleotides: 9. This CDR3 region has 18 residues. CDR3: CASSFPGTGLSTNEKLFF. CDR3 in DNA: TGTGCCAGCAGTTTCCCCGGGACAGGCCTCTCAACTAATGAAAAACTGTTTTTT. The full variable domain, with the rest looked up from reference TRBV28 and TRBJ1-4, is DVKVTQSSRYLVKRTGEKVFLECVQDMDHENMFWYRQDPGLGLRLIYFSYDVKMKEKGDIPEGYSVSREKKERFSLILESASTNQTSMYLCASSFPGTGLSTNEKLFFGSGTQLSVL.